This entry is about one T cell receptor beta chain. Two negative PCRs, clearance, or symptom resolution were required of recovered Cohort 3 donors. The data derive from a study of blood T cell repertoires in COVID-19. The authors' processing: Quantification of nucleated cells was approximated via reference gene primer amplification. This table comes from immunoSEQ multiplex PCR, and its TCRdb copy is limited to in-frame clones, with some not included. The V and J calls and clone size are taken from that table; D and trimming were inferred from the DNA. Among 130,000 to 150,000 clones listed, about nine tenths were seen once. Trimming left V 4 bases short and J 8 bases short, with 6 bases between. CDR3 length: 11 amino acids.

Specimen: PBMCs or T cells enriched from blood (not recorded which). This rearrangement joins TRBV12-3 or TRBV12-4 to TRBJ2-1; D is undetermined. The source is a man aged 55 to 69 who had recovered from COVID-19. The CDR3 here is CASSSMDEQFF. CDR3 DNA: TGTGCCAGCAGTTCTATGGATGAGCAGTTCTTC.